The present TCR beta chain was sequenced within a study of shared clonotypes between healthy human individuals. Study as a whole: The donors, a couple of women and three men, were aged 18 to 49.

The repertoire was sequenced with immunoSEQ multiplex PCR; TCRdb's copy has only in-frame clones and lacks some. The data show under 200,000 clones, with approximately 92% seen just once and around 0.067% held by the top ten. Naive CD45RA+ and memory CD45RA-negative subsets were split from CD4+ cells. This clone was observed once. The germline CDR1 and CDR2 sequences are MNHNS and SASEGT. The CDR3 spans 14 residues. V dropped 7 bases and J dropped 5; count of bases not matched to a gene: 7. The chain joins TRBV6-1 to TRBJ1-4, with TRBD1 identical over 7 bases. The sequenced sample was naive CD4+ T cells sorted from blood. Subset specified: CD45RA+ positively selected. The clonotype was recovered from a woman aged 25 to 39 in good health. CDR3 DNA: TGTGCCAGCACCTCCTGGGGACAGAATGAAAAACTGTTTTTT. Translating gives CASTSWGQNEKLFF.